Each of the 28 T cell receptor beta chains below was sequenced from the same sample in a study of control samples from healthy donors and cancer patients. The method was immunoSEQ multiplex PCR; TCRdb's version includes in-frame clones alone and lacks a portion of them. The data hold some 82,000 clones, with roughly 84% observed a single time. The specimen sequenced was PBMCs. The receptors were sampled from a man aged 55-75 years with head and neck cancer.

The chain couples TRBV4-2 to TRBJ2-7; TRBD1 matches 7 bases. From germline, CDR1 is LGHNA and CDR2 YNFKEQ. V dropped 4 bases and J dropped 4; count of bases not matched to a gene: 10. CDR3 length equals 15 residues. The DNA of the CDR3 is TGTGCCAGCAGCCCAGCGACAGGGAATTCTTACGAGCAGTACTTC. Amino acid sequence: CASSPATGNSYEQYF.

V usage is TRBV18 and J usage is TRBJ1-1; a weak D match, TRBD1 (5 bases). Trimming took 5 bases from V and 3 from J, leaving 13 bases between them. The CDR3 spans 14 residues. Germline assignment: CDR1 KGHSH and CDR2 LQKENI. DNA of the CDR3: TGTGCCAGCTCATCCGGGACCTACGACACTGAAGCTTTCTTT. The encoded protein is CASSSGTYDTEAFF. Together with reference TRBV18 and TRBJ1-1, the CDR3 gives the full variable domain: NAGVMQNPRHLVRRRGQEARLRCSPMKGHSHVYWYRQLPEEGLKFMVYLQKENIIDESGMPKERFSAEFPKEGPSILRIQQVVRGDSAAYFCASSSGTYDTEAFFGQGTRLTVV.

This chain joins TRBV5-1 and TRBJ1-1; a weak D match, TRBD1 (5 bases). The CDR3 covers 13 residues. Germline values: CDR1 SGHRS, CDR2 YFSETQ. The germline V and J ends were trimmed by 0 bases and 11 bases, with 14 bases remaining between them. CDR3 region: CASSLDRGGDAFF. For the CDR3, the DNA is TGCGCCAGCAGCTTGGACCGGGGGGGTGACGCTTTCTTT.

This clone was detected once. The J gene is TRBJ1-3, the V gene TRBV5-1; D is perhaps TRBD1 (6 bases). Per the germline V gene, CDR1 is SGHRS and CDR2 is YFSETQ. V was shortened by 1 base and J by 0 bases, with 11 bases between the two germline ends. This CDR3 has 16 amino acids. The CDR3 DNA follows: TGCGCCAGCAGCTTGTGGGGGGACACCTCTGGAAACACCATATATTTT. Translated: CASSLWGDTSGNTIYF.

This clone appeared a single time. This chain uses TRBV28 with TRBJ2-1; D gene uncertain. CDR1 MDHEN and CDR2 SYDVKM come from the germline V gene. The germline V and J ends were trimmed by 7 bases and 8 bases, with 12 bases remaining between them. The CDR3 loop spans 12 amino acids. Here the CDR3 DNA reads TGTGCCAGCAAAAGTGTGGTCGATGAGCAGTTCTTC. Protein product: CASKSVVDEQFF.

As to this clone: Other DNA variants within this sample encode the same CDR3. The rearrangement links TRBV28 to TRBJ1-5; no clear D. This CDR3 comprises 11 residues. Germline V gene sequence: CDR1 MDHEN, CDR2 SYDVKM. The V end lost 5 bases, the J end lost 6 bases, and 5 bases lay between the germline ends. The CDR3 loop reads CASSGIQPQHF. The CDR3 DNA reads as TGTGCCAGCAGTGGAATTCAGCCCCAGCATTTT.

This chain's CDR3 is CSVSGRSTDTQYF. The CDR3, as DNA: TGCAGCGTTTCAGGGCGCTCCACAGATACGCAGTATTTT. The chain couples TRBV29-1 to TRBJ2-3, with TRBD1 as a possible D gene (5 bases). The CDR3 covers 13 residues. V was pared by 5 bases and J by 2 bases, with 11 bases between. Germline CDR1 reads SQVTM; CDR2 reads ANQGSEA.

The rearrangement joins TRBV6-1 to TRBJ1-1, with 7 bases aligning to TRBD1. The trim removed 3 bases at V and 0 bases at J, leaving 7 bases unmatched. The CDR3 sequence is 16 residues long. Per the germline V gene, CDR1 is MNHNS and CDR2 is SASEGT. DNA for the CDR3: TGTGCCAGCAGTGAGGGCCCACAGGGGATGAACACTGAAGCTTTCTTT. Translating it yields CASSEGPQGMNTEAFF.

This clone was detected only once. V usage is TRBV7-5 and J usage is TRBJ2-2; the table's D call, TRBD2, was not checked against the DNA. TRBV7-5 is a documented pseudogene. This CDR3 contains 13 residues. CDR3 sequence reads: CVALWGVTGELFF. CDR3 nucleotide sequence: TGTGTCGCGTTGTGGGGGGTTACCGGGGAGCTGTTTTTT.

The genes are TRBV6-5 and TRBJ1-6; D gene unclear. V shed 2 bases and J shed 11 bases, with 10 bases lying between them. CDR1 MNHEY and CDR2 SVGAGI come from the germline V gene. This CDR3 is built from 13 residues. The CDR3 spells CASSYRNRPPLHF. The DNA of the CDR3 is TGTGCCAGCAGTTACAGGAATAGACCACCCCTCCACTTT.

For the CDR3, the DNA is TGTGCCACCAGCAGAGATAGCGGCCGATACAATGAGCAGTTCTTC. Encoded protein: CATSRDSGRYNEQFF. The chain carries TRBV15 and TRBJ2-1; possibly TRBD2 for D (6 bases). V was pared by 0 bases and J by 4 bases, with 10 bases between. CDR3 size: 15 residues. Germline values: CDR1 LNHNV, CDR2 YYDKDF (reference sequence).

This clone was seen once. In DNA form, the CDR3 reads TGTGCCAGCAGTGGGACAGAAAATCAGCCCCAGCATTTT. It codes for CASSGTENQPQHF. The chain uses TRBV2 and TRBJ1-5, with a weak D call TRBD1 (6 bases). This CDR3 has 13 residues. Per the germline V gene, CDR1 is SNHLY and CDR2 is FYNNEI. Trimming stripped 4 bases from V and 4 bases from J, with 8 bases between.

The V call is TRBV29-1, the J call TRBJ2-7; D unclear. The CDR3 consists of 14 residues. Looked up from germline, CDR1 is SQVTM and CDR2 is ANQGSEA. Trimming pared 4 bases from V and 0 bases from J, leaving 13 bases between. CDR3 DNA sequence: TGCAGCGTTGTAGGAGACTGGAGCTCCTACGAGCAGTACTTC. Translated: CSVVGDWSSYEQYF.

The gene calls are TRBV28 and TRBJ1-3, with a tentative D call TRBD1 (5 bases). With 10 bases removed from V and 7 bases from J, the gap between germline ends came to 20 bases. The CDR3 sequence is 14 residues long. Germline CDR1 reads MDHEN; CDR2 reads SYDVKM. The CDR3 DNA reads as TGTGCCACCACCGTAGCTCCCCGGGGGAACACCATATATTTT. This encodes CATTVAPRGNTIYF. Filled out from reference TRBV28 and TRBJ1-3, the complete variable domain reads DVKVTQSSRYLVKRTGEKVFLECVQDMDHENMFWYRQDPGLGLRLIYFSYDVKMKEKGDIPEGYSVSREKKERFSLILESASTNQTSMYLCATTVAPRGNTIYFGEGSWLTVV.

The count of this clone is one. CDR3 DNA sequence: TGCGCCAGCAGCTTGGACACAGGGAACTATGGCTACACCTTC. Its translation: CASSLDTGNYGYTF. The V and J genes are TRBV5-1 and TRBJ1-2; TRBD1 might be the D (6 bases). Germline lookup yields CDR1 SGHRS and CDR2 YFSETQ. Trimming removed 0 bases from V and 2 bases from J, with 8 bases in between. The CDR3 has 14 amino acids.

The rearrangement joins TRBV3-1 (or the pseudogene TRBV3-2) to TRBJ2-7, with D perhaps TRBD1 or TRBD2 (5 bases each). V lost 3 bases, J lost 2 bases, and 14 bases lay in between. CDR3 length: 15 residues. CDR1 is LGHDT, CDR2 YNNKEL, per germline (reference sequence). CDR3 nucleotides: TGTGCCAGCAGCCATGAGGCAGGGAGAGCCTACGAGCAGTACTTC. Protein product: CASSHEAGRAYEQYF.

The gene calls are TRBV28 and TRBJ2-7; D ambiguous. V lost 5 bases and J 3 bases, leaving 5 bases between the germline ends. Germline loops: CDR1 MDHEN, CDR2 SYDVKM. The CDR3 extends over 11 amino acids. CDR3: CASSPRYEQYF. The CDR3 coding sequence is TGTGCCAGCAGTCCTCGCTACGAGCAGTACTTC.

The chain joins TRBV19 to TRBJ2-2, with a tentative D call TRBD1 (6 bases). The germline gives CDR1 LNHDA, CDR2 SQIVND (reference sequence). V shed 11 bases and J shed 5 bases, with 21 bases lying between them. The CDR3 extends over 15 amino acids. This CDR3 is CASRGEQGWTGELFF. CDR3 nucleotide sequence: TGTGCCTCTAGAGGCGAACAGGGATGGACCGGGGAGCTGTTTTTT.

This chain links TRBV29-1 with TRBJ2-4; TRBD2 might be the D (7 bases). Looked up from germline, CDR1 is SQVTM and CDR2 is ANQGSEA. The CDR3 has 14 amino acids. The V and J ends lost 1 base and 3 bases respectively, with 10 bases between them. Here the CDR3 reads CSVEVRGGKNIQYF. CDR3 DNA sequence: TGCAGCGTTGAAGTAAGGGGGGGCAAAAACATTCAGTACTTC.

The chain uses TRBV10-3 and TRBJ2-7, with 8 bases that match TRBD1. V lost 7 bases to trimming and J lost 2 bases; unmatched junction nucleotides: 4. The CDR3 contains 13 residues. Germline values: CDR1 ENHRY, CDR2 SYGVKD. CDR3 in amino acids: CAITGQGTYEQYF. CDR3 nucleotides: TGTGCCATCACTGGACAGGGAACCTACGAGCAGTACTTC.

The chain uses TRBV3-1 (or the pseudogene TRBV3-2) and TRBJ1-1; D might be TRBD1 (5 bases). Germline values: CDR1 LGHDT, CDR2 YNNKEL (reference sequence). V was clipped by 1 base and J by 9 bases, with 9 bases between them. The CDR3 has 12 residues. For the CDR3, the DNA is TGTGCCAGCAGCCAAGGGGCAGGGAAAGCTTTCTTT. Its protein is CASSQGAGKAFF.

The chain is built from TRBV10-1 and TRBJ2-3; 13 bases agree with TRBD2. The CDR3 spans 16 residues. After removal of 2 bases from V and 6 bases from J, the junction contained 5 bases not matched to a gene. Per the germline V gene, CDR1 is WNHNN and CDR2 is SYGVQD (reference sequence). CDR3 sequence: CASSEGTSGTRDTQYF. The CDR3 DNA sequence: TGCGCCAGCAGTGAGGGGACTAGCGGGACGAGGGATACGCAGTATTTT.

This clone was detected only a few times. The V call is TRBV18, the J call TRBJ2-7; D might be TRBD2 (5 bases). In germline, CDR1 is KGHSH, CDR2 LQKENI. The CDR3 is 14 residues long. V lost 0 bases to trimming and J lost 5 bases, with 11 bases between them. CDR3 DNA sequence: TGTGCCAGCTCACCACCGACACGGGGAAACGAGCAGTACTTC. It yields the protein CASSPPTRGNEQYF.

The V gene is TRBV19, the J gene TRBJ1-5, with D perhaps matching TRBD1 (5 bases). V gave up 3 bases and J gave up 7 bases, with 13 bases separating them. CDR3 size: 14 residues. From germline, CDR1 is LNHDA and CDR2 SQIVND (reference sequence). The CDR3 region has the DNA TGTGCCAGTAGTATCATGAGGGGAGGGCAGCCCCAGCATTTT. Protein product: CASSIMRGGQPQHF.

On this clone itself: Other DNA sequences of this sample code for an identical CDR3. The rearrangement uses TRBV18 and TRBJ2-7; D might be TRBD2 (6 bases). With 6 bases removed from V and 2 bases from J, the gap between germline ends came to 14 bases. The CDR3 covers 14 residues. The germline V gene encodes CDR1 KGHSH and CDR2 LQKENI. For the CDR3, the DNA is TGTGCCAGCTCGCCGGGACTCCAAACCTACGAGCAGTACTTC. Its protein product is CASSPGLQTYEQYF.

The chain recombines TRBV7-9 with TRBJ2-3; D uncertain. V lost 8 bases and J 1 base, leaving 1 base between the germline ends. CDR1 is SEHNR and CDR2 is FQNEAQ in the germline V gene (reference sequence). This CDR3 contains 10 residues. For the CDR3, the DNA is TGTGCCAGCGGCACAGATACGCAGTATTTT. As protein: CASGTDTQYF.

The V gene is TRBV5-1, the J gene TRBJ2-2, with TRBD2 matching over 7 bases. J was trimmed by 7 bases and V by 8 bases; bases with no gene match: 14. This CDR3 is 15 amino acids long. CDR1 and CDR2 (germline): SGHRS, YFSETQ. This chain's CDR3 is CASCRDYLGGGELFF. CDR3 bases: TGCGCCAGTTGCCGGGACTACCTGGGAGGCGGGGAGCTGTTTTTT.

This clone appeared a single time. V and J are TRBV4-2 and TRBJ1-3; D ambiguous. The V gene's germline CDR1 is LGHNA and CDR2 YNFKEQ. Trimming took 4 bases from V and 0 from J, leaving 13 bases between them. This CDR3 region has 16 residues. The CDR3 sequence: CASSPAAPNSGNTIYF. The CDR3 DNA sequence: TGTGCCAGCAGCCCAGCCGCCCCCAACTCTGGAAACACCATATATTTT.